This T cell receptor (beta chain) is from a study of metastatic and nonmetastatic thyroid tumors. Across the study: Both malignant and benign thyroid patients supplied peripheral blood and tumor or nodule tissue samples, across which the repertoires of these patients were then compared.

TCRdb recomputed clones from the PCR reads via MiXCR. The profile covers over 65,000 clones, with approximately 12% appearing a single time and roughly 9.6% taken by the ten largest. The V gene lost 2 bases and the J gene lost 2 bases, with 9 bases spanning the gap. This CDR3 has 15 residues. Looked up from germline, CDR1 is SEHNR and CDR2 is FQNEAQ (reference sequence). This clone appeared many times. No patient received treatment before thyroid surgery. Material for sequencing was tumor tissue. This receptor was identified in a female donor with papillary thyroid cancer or a benign thyroid nodule (not recorded which). Some clones in this sample may be carry-over from other donors' samples. The chain recombines TRBV7-9 with TRBJ2-2; D not resolved. CDR3 in amino acids: CASSLTDHNTGELFF. CDR3 DNA sequence: TGTGCCAGCAGCTTAACGGACCATAACACCGGGGAGCTGTTTTTT. The full variable domain, its missing parts supplied by reference TRBV7-9 and TRBJ2-2, is DTGVSQNPRHKITKRGQNVTFRCDPISEHNRLYWYRQTLGQGPEFLTYFQNEAQLEKSRLLSDRFSAERPKGSFSTLEIQRTEQGDSAMYLCASSLTDHNTGELFFGEGSRLTVL.